This is a list of T cell receptor beta chains from one sample in a study of blood T cell repertoires in COVID-19. Data came from immunoSEQ multiplex PCR; TCRdb stores just in-frame clones and leaves some out. The sample carries 300,000 to 400,000 clones, roughly 90% recorded once. Sequences were obtained from PBMCs or T cells enriched from blood (not recorded which). The receptors come from a woman under 40 with acute COVID-19. Both conserved end residues are part of each CDR3. The order of the fields is J gene, clone size, V gene, CDR3 protein. The size field is filled for only some rows; it gives once, few, many or a size class.

TRBJ1-6 | . | TRBV9 | CASSVGQFYNSPLHF
TRBJ2-1 | once | TRBV6-5 | CASSYSGAGVPGEQFF
TRBJ1-6 | . | TRBV27 | CASSSQQGPNSPLHF
TRBJ2-2 | . | TRBV10-3 | CAISDSGTGGTGELFF
TRBJ1-2 | . | TRBV28 | CASSIRDRSWYGYTF
TRBJ2-1 | . | TRBV30 | CAWSSGGGNEQFF
TRBJ1-6 | . | TRBV4-1 | CASSQEGAGNSPLHF
TRBJ1-1 | . | TRBV2 | CASRKQGAGSTEAFF
TRBJ1-1 | . | TRBV4-3 | CASSQDRQGYTEAFF
TRBJ1-6 | . | TRBV28 | CASRKGGFAATVSNSPLHF
TRBJ1-1 | . | TRBV12-3/TRBV12-4 | CASSFGQDTEAFF
TRBJ2-5 | . | TRBV10-3 | CAIRPQDQETQYF
TRBJ2-4 | few | TRBV2 | CASSFTGVFEYF
TRBJ1-3 | . | TRBV13 | CASSTRGGNTIYF
TRBJ2-2 | . | TRBV7-3 | CASSSGLVPGELFF
TRBJ2-7 | . | TRBV7-2 | CASSPTSGGSYEQYF
TRBJ2-7 | . | TRBV27 | CASSPGQGGNVGAYEQYF
TRBJ2-5 | once | TRBV24-1 | CATSDFNLADQETQYF
TRBJ2-7 | . | TRBV6-5 | CASSYSGTGYEQYF